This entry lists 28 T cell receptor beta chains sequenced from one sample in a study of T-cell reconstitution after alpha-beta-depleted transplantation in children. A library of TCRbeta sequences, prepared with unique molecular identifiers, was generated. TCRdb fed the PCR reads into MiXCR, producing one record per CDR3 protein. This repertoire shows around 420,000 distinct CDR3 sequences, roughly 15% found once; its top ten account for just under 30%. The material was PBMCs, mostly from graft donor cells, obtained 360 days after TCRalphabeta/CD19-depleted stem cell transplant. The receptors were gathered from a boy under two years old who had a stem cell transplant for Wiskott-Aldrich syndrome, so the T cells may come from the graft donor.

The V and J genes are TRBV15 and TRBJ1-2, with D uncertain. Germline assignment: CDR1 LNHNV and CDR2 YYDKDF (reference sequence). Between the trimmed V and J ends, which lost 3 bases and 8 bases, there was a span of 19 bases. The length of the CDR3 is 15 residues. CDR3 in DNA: TGTGCCACCAGCAGGACTAGGACGTATTCATTCGGCTACACCTTC. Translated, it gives CATSRTRTYSFGYTF.

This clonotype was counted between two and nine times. This CDR3 reads CASSRERVGEQYF. The CDR3 coding sequence is TGCGCCAGCAGCCGTGAAAGGGTCGGCGAGCAGTACTTC. V is TRBV5-1 and J is TRBJ2-7, with D unclear. Germline V CDR1 and CDR2: SGHRS, YFSETQ. The CDR3 sequence is 13 residues long. Trimming removed 4 bases at V and 6 bases at J, with 14 bases between.

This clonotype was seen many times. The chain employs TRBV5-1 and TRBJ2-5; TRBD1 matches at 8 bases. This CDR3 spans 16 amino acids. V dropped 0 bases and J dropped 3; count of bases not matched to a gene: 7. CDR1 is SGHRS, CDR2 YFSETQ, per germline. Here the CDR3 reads CASSLDWAGGEETQYF. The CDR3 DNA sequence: TGCGCCAGCAGCTTGGATTGGGCAGGGGGCGAAGAGACCCAGTACTTC.

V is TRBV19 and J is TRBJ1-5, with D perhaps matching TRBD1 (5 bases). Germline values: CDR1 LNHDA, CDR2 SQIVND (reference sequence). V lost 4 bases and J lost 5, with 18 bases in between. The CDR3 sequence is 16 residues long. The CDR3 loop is CASSTGTPVGYQPQHF. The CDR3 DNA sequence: TGTGCCAGTAGTACCGGGACTCCGGTCGGTTATCAGCCCCAGCATTTT.

CDR3 region: CASSRPRGGIWNEQFF. CDR3 DNA sequence: TGTGCCAGCAGCCGCCCCAGGGGTGGGATATGGAATGAGCAGTTCTTC. The V gene is TRBV4-2, the J gene TRBJ2-1; D may be TRBD1 (6 bases). Germline V gene lookup returns CDR1 LGHNA and CDR2 YNFKEQ. Trimming removed 4 bases at V and 7 bases at J, with 20 bases between. The CDR3 has 16 residues.

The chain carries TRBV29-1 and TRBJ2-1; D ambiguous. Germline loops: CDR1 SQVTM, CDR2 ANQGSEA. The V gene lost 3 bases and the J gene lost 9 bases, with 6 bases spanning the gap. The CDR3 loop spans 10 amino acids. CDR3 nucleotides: TGCAGCGTTGATGGGGTTGAGCAGTTCTTC. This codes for CSVDGVEQFF.

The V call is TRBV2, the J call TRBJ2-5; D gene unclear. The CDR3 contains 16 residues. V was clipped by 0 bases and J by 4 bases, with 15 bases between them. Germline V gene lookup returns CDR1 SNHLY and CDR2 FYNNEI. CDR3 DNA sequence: TGTGCCAGCAGTGAAGCGCTTCGGCTTCTGGGAGAGACCCAGTACTTC. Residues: CASSEALRLLGETQYF.

The CDR3 loop reads CASGYLGGELFF. The DNA of the CDR3 is TGTGCTAGTGGTTACTTAGGCGGGGAGCTGTTTTTT. The rearrangement uses TRBV12-5 and TRBJ2-2; D is unresolved. Trimming shortened V by 4 bases and J by 7 bases, and 7 bases separated the two germline ends. The CDR3 covers 12 residues. The V gene's germline CDR1 is LGHNT and CDR2 FRNRAP.

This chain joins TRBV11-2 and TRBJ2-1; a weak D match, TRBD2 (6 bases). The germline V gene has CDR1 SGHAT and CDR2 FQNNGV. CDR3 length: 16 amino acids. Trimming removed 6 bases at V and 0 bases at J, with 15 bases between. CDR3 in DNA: TGTGCCAGCAGGTTACTTAGGGGAGGCTCCTACAATGAGCAGTTCTTC. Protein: CASRLLRGGSYNEQFF.

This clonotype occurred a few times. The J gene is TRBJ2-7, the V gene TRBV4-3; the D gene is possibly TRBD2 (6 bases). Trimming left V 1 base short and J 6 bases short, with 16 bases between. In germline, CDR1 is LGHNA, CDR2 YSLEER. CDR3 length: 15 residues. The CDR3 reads CASSQVLGLRGEQYF. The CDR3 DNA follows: TGCGCCAGCAGCCAAGTTCTGGGACTCCGGGGCGAGCAGTACTTC.

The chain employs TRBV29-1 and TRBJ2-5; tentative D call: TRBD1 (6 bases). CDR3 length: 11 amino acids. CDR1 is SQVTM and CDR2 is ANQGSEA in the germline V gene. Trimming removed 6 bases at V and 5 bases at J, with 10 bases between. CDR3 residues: CSVTRGETQYF. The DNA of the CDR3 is TGCAGCGTCACAAGGGGGGAGACCCAGTACTTC.

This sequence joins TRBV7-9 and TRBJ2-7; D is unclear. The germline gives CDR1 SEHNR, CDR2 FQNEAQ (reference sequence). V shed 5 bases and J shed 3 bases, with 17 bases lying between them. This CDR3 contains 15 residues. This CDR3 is CASSPALGSVYEQYF. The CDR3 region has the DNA TGTGCCAGCAGCCCAGCCCTCGGGTCTGTCTACGAGCAGTACTTC. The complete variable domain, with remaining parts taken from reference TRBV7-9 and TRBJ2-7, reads DTGVSQNPRHKITKRGQNVTFRCDPISEHNRLYWYRQTLGQGPEFLTYFQNEAQLEKSRLLSDRFSAERPKGSFSTLEIQRTEQGDSAMYLCASSPALGSVYEQYFGPGTRLTVT.

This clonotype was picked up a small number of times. In DNA form, the CDR3 reads TGCGCCAGCAGCCAAGGTTCGATAGCGGGGCCAATCCGGGATACGCAGTATTTT. It encodes CASSQGSIAGPIRDTQYF. This chain connects TRBV4-1 to TRBJ2-3; 8 bases fit TRBD2. This CDR3 comprises 18 residues. V lost 1 base to trimming and J lost 6 bases; unmatched junction nucleotides: 15. Germline assignment: CDR1 MGHRA and CDR2 YSYEKL.

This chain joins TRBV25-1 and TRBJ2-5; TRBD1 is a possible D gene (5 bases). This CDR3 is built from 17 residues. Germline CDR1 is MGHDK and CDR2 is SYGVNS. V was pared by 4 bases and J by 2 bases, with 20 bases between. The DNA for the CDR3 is TGTGCCAGCAGTGTCCCCCCTGACAGAGATGTTCAAGAGACCCAGTACTTC. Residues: CASSVPPDRDVQETQYF.

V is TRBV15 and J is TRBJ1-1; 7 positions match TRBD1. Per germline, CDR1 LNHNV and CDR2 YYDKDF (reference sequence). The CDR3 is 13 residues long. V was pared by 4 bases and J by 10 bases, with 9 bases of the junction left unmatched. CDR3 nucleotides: TGTGCCACCAGCAAACTGACAGGGAGGGTAGCTTTCTTT. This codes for CATSKLTGRVAFF.

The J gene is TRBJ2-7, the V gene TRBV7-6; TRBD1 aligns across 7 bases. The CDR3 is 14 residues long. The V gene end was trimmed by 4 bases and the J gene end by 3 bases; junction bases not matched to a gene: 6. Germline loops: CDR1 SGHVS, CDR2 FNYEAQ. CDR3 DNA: TGTGCCAGCAGCTGGACCCGGGACAGCTACGAGCAGTACTTC. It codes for CASSWTRDSYEQYF.

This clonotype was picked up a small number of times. DNA for the CDR3: TGCGCCAGCTGTAACAGGGATCCGAGGGAAGAGACCCAGTACTTC. Its translation: CASCNRDPREETQYF. J is TRBJ2-5 and V is TRBV5-1; D possibly corresponds to TRBD1 (6 bases). This CDR3 is built from 15 residues. Per germline, CDR1 SGHRS and CDR2 YFSETQ. Trimming shortened V by 7 bases and J by 3 bases, and 19 bases separated the two germline ends.

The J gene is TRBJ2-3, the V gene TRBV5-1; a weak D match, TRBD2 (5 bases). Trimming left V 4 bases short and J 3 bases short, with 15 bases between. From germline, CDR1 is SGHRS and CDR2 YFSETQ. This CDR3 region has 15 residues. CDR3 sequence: CASSTSLERTDTQYF. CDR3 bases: TGCGCCAGCAGCACCTCACTAGAGAGGACAGATACGCAGTATTTT.

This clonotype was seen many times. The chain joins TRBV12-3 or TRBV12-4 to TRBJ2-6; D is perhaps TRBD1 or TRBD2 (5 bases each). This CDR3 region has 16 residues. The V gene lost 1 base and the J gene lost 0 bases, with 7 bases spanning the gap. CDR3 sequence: CASSLVGGSGANVLTF. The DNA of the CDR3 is TGTGCCAGCAGTTTAGTTGGGGGCTCTGGGGCCAACGTCCTGACTTTC.

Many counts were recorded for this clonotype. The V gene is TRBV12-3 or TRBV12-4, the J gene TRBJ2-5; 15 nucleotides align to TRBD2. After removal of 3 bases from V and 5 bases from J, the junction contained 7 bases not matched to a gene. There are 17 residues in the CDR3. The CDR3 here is CASSFGSGTSGRETQYF. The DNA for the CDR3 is TGTGCCAGCAGTTTCGGTTCCGGGACTAGCGGGAGGGAGACCCAGTACTTC.

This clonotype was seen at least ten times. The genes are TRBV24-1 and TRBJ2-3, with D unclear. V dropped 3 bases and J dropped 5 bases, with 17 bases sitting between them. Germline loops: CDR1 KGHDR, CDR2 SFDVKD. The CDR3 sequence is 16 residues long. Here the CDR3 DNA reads TGTGCCACCAGTGATCATAAAAGAGGAATACTAGATACGCAGTATTTT. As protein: CATSDHKRGILDTQYF.

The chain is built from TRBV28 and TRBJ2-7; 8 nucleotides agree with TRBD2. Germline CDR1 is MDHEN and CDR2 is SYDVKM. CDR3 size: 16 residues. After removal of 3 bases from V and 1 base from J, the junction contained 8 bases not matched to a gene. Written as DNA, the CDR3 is TGTGCCAGCAGTTTTCAGAGCGGGAGTCCGTCCTACGAGCAGTACTTC. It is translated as CASSFQSGSPSYEQYF.

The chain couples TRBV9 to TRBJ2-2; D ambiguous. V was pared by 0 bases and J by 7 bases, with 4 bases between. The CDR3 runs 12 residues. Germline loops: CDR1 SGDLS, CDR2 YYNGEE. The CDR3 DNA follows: TGTGCCAGCAGCGTAGAAGGCGGGGAGCTGTTTTTT. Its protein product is CASSVEGGELFF.

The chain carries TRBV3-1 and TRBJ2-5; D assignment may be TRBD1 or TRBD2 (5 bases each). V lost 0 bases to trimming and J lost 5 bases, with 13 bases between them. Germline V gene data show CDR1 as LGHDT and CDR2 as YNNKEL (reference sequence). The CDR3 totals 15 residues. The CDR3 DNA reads TGTGCCAGCAGCCAAGATCGGGGCAGGTGGGAGACCCAGTACTTC. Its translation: CASSQDRGRWETQYF.

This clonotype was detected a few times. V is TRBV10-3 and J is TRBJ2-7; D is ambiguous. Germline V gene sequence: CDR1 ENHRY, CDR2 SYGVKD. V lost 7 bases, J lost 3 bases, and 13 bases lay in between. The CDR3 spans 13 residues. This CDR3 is CAIKPRPDYEQYF. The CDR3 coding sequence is TGTGCCATCAAACCAAGGCCGGACTACGAGCAGTACTTC.

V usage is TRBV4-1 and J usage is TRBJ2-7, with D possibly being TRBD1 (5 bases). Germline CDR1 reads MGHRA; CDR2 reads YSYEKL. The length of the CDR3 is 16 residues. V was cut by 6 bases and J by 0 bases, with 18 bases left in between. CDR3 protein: CASRPHQGVNSYEQYF. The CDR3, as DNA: TGCGCCAGCAGACCCCACCAGGGCGTAAACTCCTACGAGCAGTACTTC.

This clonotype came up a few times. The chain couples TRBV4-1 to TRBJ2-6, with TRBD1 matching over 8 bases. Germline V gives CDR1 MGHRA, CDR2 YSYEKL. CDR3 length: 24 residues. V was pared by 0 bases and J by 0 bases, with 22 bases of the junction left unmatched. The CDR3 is CASSQDRRRRGLDRENSGANVLTF. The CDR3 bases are TGCGCCAGCAGCCAAGATCGAAGAAGGCGGGGTTTGGACAGGGAGAACTCTGGGGCCAACGTCCTGACTTTC.

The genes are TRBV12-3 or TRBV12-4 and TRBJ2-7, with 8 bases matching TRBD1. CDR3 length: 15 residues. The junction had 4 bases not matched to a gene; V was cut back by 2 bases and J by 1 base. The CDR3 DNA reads TGTGCCAGCAGTTTATGGCAGGGGGCGTCCTACGAGCAGTACTTC. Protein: CASSLWQGASYEQYF.